This entry features one T cell receptor (beta chain) sequence. The CDR3 loop spans 16 amino acids. Germline V gene data show CDR1 as MGHRA and CDR2 as YSYEKL. The V and J ends lost 4 bases and 2 bases respectively, with 18 bases between them. This record comes from a study of technical replicates of blood from several donors. Libraries were prepared by immunoSEQ multiplex PCR; TCRdb keeps only in-frame clonotypes and omits some of them. Of 75,000 to 95,000 clones in the sample, around 95% were seen once. V is TRBV4-1 and J is TRBJ2-7; D is possibly TRBD2 (6 bases). The TCR originated in a human donor in good health. Input material: T cells isolated from PBMCs. CDR3 amino acids: CASSPVQAGEPYEQYF. The CDR3 nucleotides are TGCGCCAGCAGCCCTGTTCAAGCGGGCGAACCCTACGAGCAGTACTTC.